These 10 T cell receptor beta chains were all obtained from the same sample, sequenced in a study of blood T cell repertoires in COVID-19. Measured with immunoSEQ multiplex PCR; TCRdb has only the in-frame clones, and not every one. The sample holds tens of thousands of clones, 88% seen once. The sample comprised peripheral blood. Receptors were obtained from a human donor in a cohort sampled during active COVID-19.

This rearrangement joins TRBV19 to TRBJ2-3; 12 bases align to TRBD2. The germline V gene encodes CDR1 LNHDA and CDR2 SQIVND (reference sequence). This CDR3 is built from 15 residues. V lost 5 bases to trimming and J lost 4 bases; unmatched junction nucleotides: 4. The CDR3 nucleotides are TGTGCCAGTAGTTTGACTAGCGGGGGTCCAGATACGCAGTATTTT. This encodes CASSLTSGGPDTQYF.

CDR3 sequence: CASSLDAKSGRGYTGELFF. As DNA, the CDR3 is TGCGCCAGCAGCTTGGACGCGAAATCAGGGAGGGGATACACCGGGGAGCTGTTTTTT. This chain joins TRBV5-1 and TRBJ2-2; 7 nucleotides match TRBD2. Trimming took 0 bases from V and 3 from J; bases not matched to a gene: 14. This CDR3 comprises 19 residues. Germline V CDR1 and CDR2: SGHRS, YFSETQ.

V and J are TRBV3-1 (or the pseudogene TRBV3-2) and TRBJ2-5, with 10 bases lining up with TRBD2. The CDR3 spans 17 residues. With V trimmed by 1 base and J by 6 bases, 11 bases remained unmatched. Germline V gives CDR1 LGHDT, CDR2 YNNKEL (reference sequence). The CDR3: CASSQAASGRALKTQYF. In nucleotides, the CDR3 is TGTGCCAGCAGCCAAGCCGCAAGCGGGAGGGCCCTTAAGACCCAGTACTTC.

The table lists this clone with a count of one. This chain connects TRBV6-6 to TRBJ2-7; D is ambiguous. CDR1 and CDR2 (germline): MNHNY, SVGAGI (reference sequence). The germline V and J ends were trimmed by 6 bases and 6 bases, with 9 bases remaining between them. The CDR3 is 11 amino acids. Written as DNA, the CDR3 is TGTGCCAGCAGGACACCCGTCGAGCAGTACTTC. Translated: CASRTPVEQYF.

The rearrangement links TRBV16 to TRBJ2-2; TRBD1 matches at 10 bases. The CDR3 sequence is 15 residues long. J was trimmed by 5 bases and V by 4 bases; bases with no gene match: 4. Per the germline V gene, CDR1 is KGHSY and CDR2 is FQNENV. The CDR3 loop is CASSRRTGGTGELFF. CDR3 nucleotide sequence: TGTGCCAGCAGCCGACGGACAGGGGGTACCGGGGAGCTGTTTTTT. The variable domain in full, with the rest retrieved from reference TRBV16 and TRBJ2-2, is GEEVAQTPKHLVRGEGQKAKLYCAPIKGHSYVFWYQQVLKNEFKFLISFQNENVFDETGMPKERFSAKCLPNSPCSLEIQATKLEDSAVYFCASSRRTGGTGELFFGEGSRLTVL.

The genes are TRBV5-1 and TRBJ2-7; D is ambiguous. The CDR3 loop spans 15 amino acids. Germline assignment: CDR1 SGHRS and CDR2 YFSETQ. Trimming shortened V by 4 bases and J by 2 bases, and 16 bases separated the two germline ends. The CDR3 reads CASSRGTVRAYEQYF. The CDR3, as DNA: TGCGCCAGCAGCCGCGGAACGGTACGGGCCTACGAGCAGTACTTC.

The rearrangement uses TRBV9 and TRBJ2-1; 7 bases map to TRBD2. The V segment lost 0 bases and the J segment 8 bases; nucleotides outside the gene matches: 14. Per germline, CDR1 SGDLS and CDR2 YYNGEE. This CDR3 has 17 amino acids. Here the CDR3 DNA reads TGTGCCAGCAGCGTAGAAGCTAGCGGACTTTTAGGGGATGAGCAGTTCTTC. Protein sequence: CASSVEASGLLGDEQFF.

The chain links TRBV5-1 to TRBJ2-7, with 8 nucleotides matching TRBD1. This CDR3 region has 14 residues. CDR1 is SGHRS, CDR2 YFSETQ, per germline. V gave up 5 bases and J gave up 3 bases; unmatched junction bases: 7. CDR3 loop: CASRQGASLYEQYF. The CDR3 bases are TGCGCCAGCAGGCAGGGGGCCTCCCTCTACGAGCAGTACTTC.

This clone turned up a few times. The chain uses TRBV6-1 and TRBJ1-6, with a tentative D call TRBD1 (6 bases). The germline CDR1 and CDR2 sequences are MNHNS and SASEGT. The V gene lost 3 bases and the J gene lost 6 bases, with 21 bases spanning the gap. This CDR3 is built from 18 residues. The CDR3 loop is CASSDVFVAGRGNSPLHF. The DNA for the CDR3 is TGTGCCAGCAGTGACGTCTTTGTTGCGGGCAGGGGTAATTCACCCCTCCACTTT.

The chain employs TRBV19 and TRBJ1-1, with 9 bases aligning to TRBD1. V shed 6 bases and J 7 bases; nucleotides not matched to a gene: 6. The CDR3 is made up of 13 amino acids. Germline values: CDR1 LNHDA, CDR2 SQIVND (reference sequence). The CDR3 region is CASRGQGSYEAFF. In nucleotides, the CDR3 is TGTGCCAGTAGAGGACAGGGGTCATATGAAGCTTTCTTT.